The next 7 T cell receptor beta chains were all read from a single sample in a study of blood T cells in healthy people across ages. Alongside a J-beta primer mix, a sample-barcoded 5' primer served in a second PCR lasting about 7 to 11 cycles. TCRdb re-analysed the 5' RACE reads in MiXCR, keeping a single row per CDR3 protein. The sample comprises approximately 1.5 million distinct CDR3 sequences, 35% to 45% of which are singletons, and about 4% rests with the top ten. Input material: blood. The receptors were gathered from a woman aged 18-29 years in good health.

The V call is TRBV7-9, the J call TRBJ1-4; D unclear. Germline V gives CDR1 SEHNR, CDR2 FQNEAQ (reference sequence). The V gene lost 6 bases and the J gene lost 7 bases, with 15 bases spanning the gap. The CDR3 runs 14 residues. The CDR3 loop is CASRARGVGEKLFF. Written as DNA, the CDR3 is TGTGCCAGCAGAGCCCGGGGAGTGGGTGAAAAACTGTTTTTT.

To note about this clonotype: The junction does not match germline at one end; this may be a read error. The CDR3 nucleotides are TGCGCCAGCAGCTCCCAAGAGCCCCAGTACTTC. This codes for CASSSQEPQYF. The chain recombines TRBV5-1 with TRBJ2-5; no firm D call. This CDR3 spans 11 amino acids. Germline V gives CDR1 SGHRS, CDR2 YFSETQ. Using reference TRBV5-1 and TRBJ2-5 for the parts outside the CDR3, the full variable domain is KAGVTQTPRYLIKTRGQQVTLSCSPISGHRSVSWYQQTPGQGLQFLFEYFSETQRNKGNFPGRFSGRQFSNSRSEMNVSTLELGDSALYLCASSSQEPQYFGPGTRLLVL.

The chain combines TRBV20-1 with TRBJ1-5; tentative D call: TRBD1 (5 bases). V was shortened by 3 bases and J by 7 bases, with 19 bases between the two germline ends. This CDR3 has 15 residues. In germline, CDR1 is DFQATT, CDR2 SNEGSKA (reference sequence). CDR3 coding DNA: TGCAGTGCTAGGAGGGGAGATGGGCTATGGCAGCCCCAGCATTTT. Encoded protein: CSARRGDGLWQPQHF.

The gene calls are TRBV6-5 and TRBJ1-5; possible D gene TRBD1, 6 bases. Trimming shortened V by 0 bases and J by 2 bases, and 8 bases separated the two germline ends. The CDR3 consists of 15 residues. Germline assignment: CDR1 MNHEY and CDR2 SVGAGI. The CDR3 region has the DNA TGTGCCAGCAGTTACTCTGCAGGGGGCAATCAGCCCCAGCATTTT. Its translation is CASSYSAGGNQPQHF.

The CDR3, as DNA: TGTGCCAGCAGCCACCTCCTGGATAGCTCCTACGAGCAGTACTTC. This translates into CASSHLLDSSYEQYF. The J gene is TRBJ2-7, the V gene TRBV7-2; D call uncertain. The germline gives CDR1 SGHTA, CDR2 FQGNSA. This CDR3 region has 15 residues. V was clipped by 5 bases and J by 0 bases, with 14 bases between them.

J is TRBJ1-4 and V is TRBV7-2, with a tentative D call TRBD1 (5 bases). CDR1 is SGHTA and CDR2 is FQGNSA in the germline V gene. Trimming removed 6 bases from V and 5 bases from J, with 10 bases in between. The CDR3 runs 13 residues. The CDR3 sequence: CASRNRTNEKLFF. In DNA form, the CDR3 reads TGTGCCAGCAGAAACAGGACAAATGAAAAACTGTTTTTT.

This clonotype was observed a handful of times. J is TRBJ2-3 and V is TRBV2, with D possibly TRBD2 on 5 matching bases. The CDR3 runs to 14 residues. The germline CDR1 and CDR2 sequences are SNHLY and FYNNEI. V lost 8 bases and J lost 4, with 16 bases in between. DNA of the CDR3: TGTGCCAGCTCCTACCTAGCCCCTTCAGATACGCAGTATTTT. This encodes CASSYLAPSDTQYF.